What follows are 16 T cell receptor beta chains derived from one specimen sequenced in a study of T cell changes during pregnancy in multiple sclerosis. TCRdb's copy holds only in-frame clones and misses some; the assay was immunoSEQ multiplex PCR. This table holds fewer than 45,000 clones, about 92% found once. The sequencing here drew on CD8+ T cells from peripheral blood mononuclear cells, taken in the first trimester of pregnancy. The receptors originated from a female donor with multiple sclerosis, enrolled in a pregnancy study.

This chain joins TRBV10-3 and TRBJ2-2; 7 positions match TRBD2. The CDR3 consists of 15 residues. After removal of 3 bases from V and 6 bases from J, the junction contained 7 bases not matched to a gene. Germline lookup yields CDR1 ENHRY and CDR2 SYGVKD. The CDR3 spells CAISDPERGAGELFF. In DNA, the CDR3 is TGTGCCATCAGTGACCCCGAGCGGGGCGCCGGGGAGCTGTTTTTT.

The chain carries TRBV5-1 and TRBJ2-2; TRBD1 matches at 11 bases. Germline V gene data show CDR1 as SGHRS and CDR2 as YFSETQ. The CDR3 loop spans 16 amino acids. V dropped 4 bases and J dropped 10; count of bases not matched to a gene: 12. The CDR3 nucleotides are TGCGCCAGCAGCCTAGGACAGGGGGCCCGAAGATTGGAGCTGTTTTTT. This gives the protein CASSLGQGARRLELFF.

This chain joins TRBV2 and TRBJ2-1, with a weak D call TRBD2 (7 bases). V lost 1 base, J lost 9 bases, and 19 bases lay in between. This CDR3 has 16 amino acids. Germline loops: CDR1 SNHLY, CDR2 FYNNEI. The CDR3 region has the DNA TGTGCCAGCAGTGAAGAATTGGCGGGGGCCAGGGGTGAGCAGTTCTTC. It specifies CASSEELAGARGEQFF.

J is TRBJ2-3 and V is TRBV27; D not certain. The CDR3 totals 13 residues. With 6 bases removed from V and 1 base from J, the gap between germline ends came to 8 bases. CDR1 and CDR2 (germline): MNHEY, SMNVEV (reference sequence). The chain's CDR3 is CASRQAGTDTQYF. CDR3 coding DNA: TGTGCCAGCAGGCAAGCCGGCACAGATACGCAGTATTTT.

This chain's CDR3 is CASSARTGSGDIQYF. DNA for the CDR3: TGTGCCAGCAGCGCCCGGACAGGGTCTGGGGACATTCAGTACTTC. The genes are TRBV7-9 and TRBJ2-4, with 8 bases matching TRBD1. V was pared by 5 bases and J by 8 bases, with 11 bases of the junction left unmatched. CDR1 SEHNR and CDR2 FQNEAQ come from the germline V gene (reference sequence). The CDR3 contains 15 residues.

This sequence joins TRBV6-4 and TRBJ2-2; TRBD2 agrees at 9 bases. There are 14 residues in the CDR3. Trimming took 7 bases from V and 3 from J; bases not matched to a gene: 3. Germline V gene data show CDR1 as MRHNA and CDR2 as SNTAGT. The CDR3 DNA is TGTGCCAGCACCAGACTAGCGGACACCGGGGAGCTGTTTTTT. It yields the protein CASTRLADTGELFF.

The chain employs TRBV19 and TRBJ1-1; D is unclear. Deletions cut 5 bases from V and 0 bases from J, with 16 bases between. Germline loops: CDR1 LNHDA, CDR2 SQIVND (reference sequence). The length of the CDR3 is 16 residues. CDR3 protein: CASSVTSFWVNTEAFF. The CDR3 bases are TGTGCCAGTAGTGTGACTTCTTTTTGGGTGAACACTGAAGCTTTCTTT. Complete variable domain (other parts from reference TRBV19 and TRBJ1-1): DGGITQSPKYLFRKEGQNVTLSCEQNLNHDAMYWYRQDPGQGLRLIYYSQIVNDFQKGDIAEGYSVSREKKESFPLTVTSAQKNPTAFYLCASSVTSFWVNTEAFFGQGTRLTVV.

The CDR3 DNA follows: TGTGCCAGGGGGCCGCTAGCGGCACAAGATACGCAGTATTTT. Protein product: CARGPLAAQDTQYF. This chain joins TRBV2 and TRBJ2-3; TRBD2 matches 7 bases. CDR1 is SNHLY and CDR2 is FYNNEI in the germline V gene. The CDR3 has 14 residues. The trim removed 9 bases at V and 5 bases at J, leaving 11 bases unmatched.

This chain connects TRBV4-2 to TRBJ2-1; 10 nucleotides line up with TRBD1. The CDR3 has 18 amino acids. From germline, CDR1 is LGHNA and CDR2 YNFKEQ. Trimming took 0 bases from V and 8 from J; bases not matched to a gene: 13. For the CDR3, the DNA is TGTGCCAGCAGCCAAGAATGGGGAGAGGGGACAGGGGAGGATGAGCAGTTCTTC. It is translated as CASSQEWGEGTGEDEQFF.

V is TRBV4-2 and J is TRBJ2-7; D possibly corresponds to TRBD2 (5 bases). The CDR3 covers 15 residues. CDR1 LGHNA and CDR2 YNFKEQ come from the germline V gene. Trimming cost V 3 bases and J 0 bases, with 12 bases left between them. The CDR3, as DNA: TGTGCCAGCAGCCAGGGTGCTAGCCTCTCCTACGAGCAGTACTTC. Translation gives CASSQGASLSYEQYF.

The chain has TRBV9 and TRBJ2-7; D is possibly TRBD1 (7 bases). Germline CDR1 is SGDLS and CDR2 is YYNGEE. V dropped 0 bases and J dropped 2 bases, with 12 bases sitting between them. The length of the CDR3 is 15 residues. Here the CDR3 reads CASSVAGGGTYEQYF. The CDR3 nucleotides read TGTGCCAGCAGCGTAGCCGGAGGGGGCACCTACGAGCAGTACTTC.

The CDR3 loop is CASGGDREKSYGYTF. The CDR3 DNA follows: TGTGCCAGCGGCGGAGACAGGGAGAAGAGCTATGGCTACACCTTC. The rearrangement joins TRBV7-3 to TRBJ1-2, with 7 bases identical to TRBD1. V dropped 8 bases and J dropped 4; count of bases not matched to a gene: 13. In germline, CDR1 is SGHTA, CDR2 FQGTGA. The CDR3 consists of 15 residues. The variable domain in full, completed from reference TRBV7-3 and TRBJ1-2, reads GAGVSQTPSNKVTEKGKYVELRCDPISGHTALYWYRQSLGQGPEFLIYFQGTGAADDSGLPNDRFFAVRPEGSVSTLKIQRTERGDSAVYLCASGGDREKSYGYTFGSGTRLTVV.

The rearrangement uses TRBV5-4 and TRBJ2-6; tentatively, D is TRBD2 (5 bases). V lost 0 bases, J lost 0 bases, and 7 bases lay in between. Germline V gives CDR1 SGHNT, CDR2 YYREEE (reference sequence). The CDR3 spans 16 residues. The CDR3 loop is CASSLAGGSGANVLTF. The CDR3 DNA reads as TGTGCCAGCAGCTTGGCCGGAGGCTCTGGGGCCAACGTCCTGACTTTC.

Comment on this clone: One end of the junction varies from germline; a read error may be responsible. This chain links TRBV7-6 with TRBJ1-6; 8 nucleotides match TRBD1. Germline CDR1 and CDR2: SGHVS and FNYEAQ. There are 15 residues in the CDR3. The CDR3 protein is CASRLGQGENSPLHF. DNA of the CDR3: TGTGCCAGCAGATTAGGACAGGGAGAAAATTCACCCCTCCACTTT.

The gene calls are TRBV9 and TRBJ2-2, with 9 bases that match TRBD1. V shed 2 bases and J 1 base; nucleotides not matched to a gene: 6. The CDR3 has 17 amino acids. CDR1 is SGDLS and CDR2 is YYNGEE in the germline V gene. The CDR3 DNA reads TGTGCCAGCAGCGTTAACCCGGGACAGGGGAACACCGGGGAGCTGTTTTTT. Its protein product is CASSVNPGQGNTGELFF.

The chain is built from TRBV7-9 and TRBJ2-5; D remains ambiguous. The germline CDR1 and CDR2 sequences are SEHNR and FQNEAQ (reference sequence). Trimming cost V 4 bases and J 3 bases, with 3 bases left between them. The CDR3 contains 11 residues. CDR3: CASSSKETQYF. CDR3 sequence (DNA): TGTGCCAGCAGCTCCAAAGAGACCCAGTACTTC. The full variable domain, with the rest looked up from reference TRBV7-9 and TRBJ2-5, is DTGVSQNPRHKITKRGQNVTFRCDPISEHNRLYWYRQTLGQGPEFLTYFQNEAQLEKSRLLSDRFSAERPKGSFSTLEIQRTEQGDSAMYLCASSSKETQYFGPGTRLLVL.